Each of the 20 T cell receptor beta chains below was sequenced from the same sample in a study of CD8 T cells in ankylosing spondylitis. TCRdb re-derived calls from the 5' RACE reads in MiXCR, one entry per CDR3 protein. The data show a few hundred thousand distinct CDR3 sequences, 15% to 20% seen once. The source material was blood, either unsorted or a sorted T cell fraction (not recorded which). The receptors come from a male donor with ankylosing spondylitis or in good health (not recorded which).

The gene calls are TRBV5-5 and TRBJ2-2; maybe TRBD1 (6 bases). Germline values: CDR1 SGHKS, CDR2 YYEKEE (reference sequence). With 1 base removed from V and 6 bases from J, the gap between germline ends came to 13 bases. CDR3 length: 15 amino acids. CDR3 loop: CASSLLGHPAGELFF. The DNA for the CDR3 is TGTGCCAGCAGCTTGTTGGGACACCCGGCCGGGGAGCTGTTTTTT.

On this clonotype itself: It may be a read error: a sequence one base away is much more abundant. The chain uses TRBV10-3 and TRBJ2-7; 8 nucleotides align to TRBD2. The CDR3 totals 14 residues. The germline V gene has CDR1 ENHRY and CDR2 SYGVKD. The CDR3 region is CASSDKRGTYEQYF. As DNA, the CDR3 is TGTGCCAGCAGTGATAAGCGGGGGACCTACGAGCAGTACTTC.

The chain carries TRBV7-6 and TRBJ2-7; D might be TRBD1 or TRBD2, each matching 5 bases. The CDR3 covers 15 residues. V was clipped by 2 bases and J by 2 bases, with 13 bases between them. Per germline, CDR1 SGHVS and CDR2 FNYEAQ. The DNA of the CDR3 is TGTGCCAGCAGCTTAAGGGTGGGACCCACCTACGAGCAGTACTTC. Translation gives CASSLRVGPTYEQYF.

This chain uses TRBV9 with TRBJ2-4, with D perhaps matching TRBD2 (6 bases). Germline-derived CDR1 and CDR2 are SGDLS and YYNGEE. Between the trimmed V and J ends, which lost 0 bases and 3 bases, there was a span of 16 bases. CDR3 size: 17 residues. CDR3 in amino acids: CASSVDGVEGVKNIQYF. CDR3 DNA: TGTGCCAGCAGCGTAGATGGGGTGGAGGGCGTCAAAAACATTCAGTACTTC.

At least ten counts were recorded for this clonotype. The genes are TRBV6-2 or TRBV6-3 and TRBJ2-1, with D tentatively TRBD1 (5 bases). CDR3 length equals 13 residues. Germline V gene sequence: CDR1 MNHEY, CDR2 SVGEGT. V lost 5 bases, J lost 7 bases, and 12 bases lay in between. This CDR3 reads CASSRLTENEQFF. CDR3 coding DNA: TGTGCCAGCAGTCGGCTGACAGAGAATGAGCAGTTCTTC.

The chain employs TRBV12-3 or TRBV12-4 and TRBJ1-1; 8 bases map to TRBD1. The trim removed 3 bases at V and 5 bases at J, leaving 5 bases unmatched. This CDR3 region has 14 residues. CDR3 coding DNA: TGTGCCAGCAGTTTTCCACAGGGGGAAACTGAAGCTTTCTTT. It is translated as CASSFPQGETEAFF.

In its sample, this clonotype was seen a few times. The chain carries TRBV29-1 and TRBJ2-7, with D possibly TRBD2 on 5 matching bases. In germline, CDR1 is SQVTM, CDR2 ANQGSEA. The CDR3 has 13 amino acids. Trimming left V 6 bases short and J 2 bases short, with 14 bases between. The CDR3 reads CSVVDSNTYEQYF. CDR3 bases: TGCAGCGTCGTGGACTCAAATACCTACGAGCAGTACTTC.

This clonotype was observed a handful of times. The CDR3 region is CASSQGGQGFPYEQYF. Written as DNA, the CDR3 is TGTGCCAGCAGCCAAGGCGGACAGGGGTTTCCCTACGAGCAGTACTTC. The chain carries TRBV3-1 and TRBJ2-7, with TRBD1 matching over 9 bases. The V gene end was trimmed by 1 base and the J gene end by 2 bases; junction bases not matched to a gene: 6. The germline CDR1 and CDR2 sequences are LGHDT and YNNKEL (reference sequence). The CDR3 covers 16 residues.

The chain combines TRBV11-1 with TRBJ2-3; a weak D match, TRBD1 (5 bases). Germline lookup yields CDR1 SGHAT and CDR2 FQDESV (reference sequence). V lost 2 bases and J lost 2, with 8 bases in between. The CDR3 has 14 residues. The CDR3 DNA follows: TGTGCCAGCAGCTTATCAGGGAACACAGATACGCAGTATTTT. It codes for CASSLSGNTDTQYF.

This chain links TRBV9 with TRBJ2-2; 10 nucleotides match TRBD1. Germline V gene sequence: CDR1 SGDLS, CDR2 YYNGEE. With 3 bases clipped from V and 8 bases from J, the junction kept 4 bases outside the gene matches. The CDR3 is made up of 14 amino acids. CDR3 amino acids: CASSGQGALGELFF. The CDR3 bases are TGTGCCAGCAGCGGACAGGGGGCGCTTGGGGAGCTGTTTTTT.

This clonotype was counted between two and nine times. This chain uses TRBV29-1 with TRBJ2-3, with TRBD1 matching over 8 bases. CDR1 is SQVTM and CDR2 is ANQGSEA in the germline V gene. Trimming removed 1 base from V and 3 bases from J; junction bases left unmatched: 3. This CDR3 spans 14 amino acids. CDR3 region: CSVEGQGATDTQYF. CDR3 sequence (DNA): TGCAGCGTTGAAGGGCAGGGGGCGACAGATACGCAGTATTTT.

J is TRBJ2-7 and V is TRBV15; D could derive from TRBD1 or TRBD2 (5 bases each). Germline V gene data show CDR1 as LNHNV and CDR2 as YYDKDF (reference sequence). Trimming removed 5 bases from V and 4 bases from J, with 18 bases in between. CDR3 length: 15 residues. The CDR3 spells CATSGRDALRYEQYF. The CDR3 DNA reads TGTGCCACCAGCGGACGGGACGCCCTCCGGTACGAGCAGTACTTC. Looking up the rest from reference TRBV15 and TRBJ2-7 gives the full variable domain: DAMVIQNPRYQVTQFGKPVTLSCSQTLNHNVMYWYQQKSSQAPKLLFHYYDKDFNNEADTPDNFQSRRPNTSFCFLDIRSPGLGDTAMYLCATSGRDALRYEQYFGPGTRLTVT.

This clonotype showed up just a few times. The chain combines TRBV11-2 with TRBJ2-1; tentatively, D is TRBD2 (7 bases). The CDR3 spans 16 residues. Germline values: CDR1 SGHAT, CDR2 FQNNGV. V lost 3 bases to trimming and J lost 3 bases, with 15 bases between them. CDR3 residues: CASSFIRGGFYNEQFF. The CDR3 DNA reads TGTGCCAGCAGCTTTATCAGGGGAGGGTTCTACAATGAGCAGTTCTTC.

The J gene is TRBJ2-3, the V gene TRBV7-9; D is undetermined. The CDR3 is 17 amino acids. Per germline, CDR1 SEHNR and CDR2 FQNEAQ (reference sequence). V lost 3 bases, J lost 1 base, and 17 bases lay in between. The CDR3: CASSFTPIADGTDTQYF. The CDR3 DNA sequence: TGTGCCAGCAGCTTTACCCCAATAGCAGATGGCACAGATACGCAGTATTTT.

The J gene is TRBJ1-6, the V gene TRBV12-3 or TRBV12-4; tentatively, D is TRBD1 (5 bases). V was pared by 3 bases and J by 14 bases, with 11 bases between. The length of the CDR3 is 12 residues. The DNA for the CDR3 is TGTGCCAGCAGTTTCATGGGAGGGGCCCTCCACTTT. This encodes CASSFMGGALHF.

There are a few counts of this clonotype. The V and J genes are TRBV2 and TRBJ2-7; 10 nucleotides align to TRBD2. The CDR3 totals 15 residues. From germline, CDR1 is SNHLY and CDR2 FYNNEI. V was clipped by 2 bases and J by 0 bases; unmatched bases: 1. The CDR3 region is CASSETSGNSYEQYF. Written as DNA, the CDR3 is TGTGCCAGCAGTGAAACTAGCGGGAACTCCTACGAGCAGTACTTC.

This clonotype came up a few times. The V call is TRBV5-1, the J call TRBJ2-5, with a possible D match to TRBD2 (5 bases). This CDR3 is built from 16 residues. Germline values: CDR1 SGHRS, CDR2 YFSETQ. Trimming pared 5 bases from V and 4 bases from J, leaving 21 bases between. The CDR3 loop is CASSLLDAGVGETQYF. The CDR3 DNA follows: TGCGCCAGCAGTCTTTTGGATGCCGGGGTGGGAGAGACCCAGTACTTC.

In its sample, this clonotype was seen a few times. This chain uses TRBV14 with TRBJ2-5; D uncertain. This CDR3 has 15 amino acids. Trimming pared 0 bases from V and 7 bases from J, leaving 15 bases between. The germline V gene has CDR1 SGHDN and CDR2 FVKESK. CDR3 in DNA: TGTGCCAGCAGCCAAGAGCGGCTACTACCATGGACCCAGTACTTC. Encoded protein: CASSQERLLPWTQYF.

This clonotype was detected a few times. The chain has TRBV27 and TRBJ2-2; D is possibly TRBD2 (6 bases). The germline V and J ends were trimmed by 2 bases and 5 bases, with 18 bases remaining between them. The CDR3 is made up of 17 amino acids. Germline-derived CDR1 and CDR2 are MNHEY and SMNVEV (reference sequence). CDR3 region: CASSLVRDSPGTGELFF. The DNA for the CDR3 is TGTGCCAGCAGTTTAGTTCGGGACTCCCCTGGGACCGGGGAGCTGTTTTTT.

This clonotype was recorded a few times. The V and J genes are TRBV6-2 or TRBV6-3 and TRBJ2-7, with TRBD2 as a possible D gene (5 bases). The CDR3 runs 13 residues. CDR1 and CDR2 (germline): MNHEY, SVGEGT. The V end was cut by 0 bases, the J end by 9 bases, with 12 bases between. The CDR3 DNA follows: TGTGCCAGCAGTTACTCGGCCCCGAGCGGGCAGTACTTC. Its protein product is CASSYSAPSGQYF.